Listed here is a single TCR beta chain. Original data processing: How many nucleated cells were present was estimated from reference gene primer amplification. Sequencing used immunoSEQ multiplex PCR; TCRdb keeps in-frame clones, though not all of them. D and trimming come from the DNA, and the V and J calls and clone size come from that table. The sample holds about 180,000 clones; 82% are singletons and the top ten take about 8%. This specimen belongs to a study of blood T cell repertoires in COVID-19. About the study: Spain, Italy and the United States supplied samples that represented acute and convalescent COVID-19. Nucleic acid was either cDNA or gDNA, and it came from T cells, B-cell-depleted T cells, or PBMCs.

Trimming took off 3 bases at V and 4 bases at J, with 19 bases between the two ends. Germline V gives CDR1 LGHNA, CDR2 YSLEER. This CDR3 is built from 17 residues. The rearrangement uses TRBV4-3 and TRBJ2-1; TRBD2 is a possible D gene (6 bases). This receptor was taken from a woman aged 65 to 85 with acute or convalescent COVID-19. The sample comprised peripheral blood. The CDR3 sequence: CASSQAFGTPGYNEQFF. As DNA, the CDR3 is TGCGCCAGCAGCCAGGCGTTCGGGACTCCAGGGTACAATGAGCAGTTCTTC.